The 2 T cell receptor beta chains below were found in one sample sequenced in a study of CD8 T cells in Susac syndrome. Random hexamers served to reverse transcribe about 0.5 to 1 ug RNA. MiXCR was run by TCRdb on the immunoSEQ multiplex PCR reads, yielding one entry per CDR3 protein. The repertoire holds some 150,000 distinct CDR3 sequences, with roughly 95% as singletons. The sequencing sample was made of CD4+ T cells from PBMCs. These receptors came from a human donor with Susac syndrome.

The V call is TRBV14, the J call TRBJ1-2; D is possibly TRBD1 (6 bases). V was shortened by 5 bases and J by 8 bases, with 18 bases between the two germline ends. Germline CDR1 SGHDN, CDR2 FVKESK. The CDR3 is 14 residues long. CDR3 DNA: TGTGCCAGCAGCACCCGGACAGAGATTCACGGCTACACCTTC. As protein: CASSTRTEIHGYTF.

The genes are TRBV7-2 and TRBJ2-7, with 7 nucleotides matching TRBD1. In germline, CDR1 is SGHTA, CDR2 FQGNSA. Trimming at V came to 0 bases and at J to 7 bases, leaving 9 bases not matched to a gene. The CDR3 totals 15 residues. CDR3 sequence reads: CASSLAGRGKGEQYF. CDR3 nucleotides: TGTGCCAGCAGCTTAGCGGGCAGGGGGAAGGGGGAGCAGTACTTC.